Each of the 12 T cell receptor beta chains below was sequenced from the same sample in a study of T cell clonality in common variable immunodeficiency. Using immunoSEQ multiplex PCR, the repertoire was profiled, and TCRdb retains in-frame clones only, with some absent. Singletons are absent from the sample, which has tens of thousands of clones. Sequenced input: peripheral blood mononuclear cells. Receptor source: a person aged 18 to 75 in good health.

This clone was seen repeatedly, ten times or more. With the read ending 3 residues before the CDR3 end, the germline J gene is used to fill in that end. Within the sample, other DNA sequences also encode this same CDR3. The chain employs TRBV11-2 and TRBJ1-4; 9 positions match TRBD1. The CDR3 spans 14 residues. Looked up from germline, CDR1 is SGHAT and CDR2 is FQNNGV. J was trimmed by 8 bases and V by 5 bases; bases with no gene match: 6. CDR3 protein: CASSHGQGNEKLFF. The covered CDR3 bases are TGTGCCAGCAGCCACGGACAGGGGAACGAAAAA.

Notes on this clone: The read stops 3 residues short of the end of the CDR3; the missing end is completed from the germline J gene. The V call is TRBV20-1, the J call TRBJ2-1, with D perhaps matching TRBD2 (6 bases). V dropped 8 bases and J dropped 5 bases, with 22 bases sitting between them. Germline loops: CDR1 DFQATT, CDR2 SNEGSKA (reference sequence). The CDR3 has 15 amino acids. CDR3 DNA (partial): TGCAGTCTTCTGATCCCGGGACTGAACAACAATGAG. This gives the protein CSLLIPGLNNNE. The whole CDR3 sequence reads CSLLIPGLNNNEQFF.

This clone was seen many times. The CDR3 end falls 3 residues outside the read, so it is completed with the germline J gene. The chain couples TRBV20-1 to TRBJ2-1; 11 bases line up with TRBD1. The CDR3 contains 15 residues. V dropped 3 bases and J dropped 6; count of bases not matched to a gene: 7. Germline assignment: CDR1 DFQATT and CDR2 SNEGSKA (reference sequence). Partial CDR3 DNA: TGCAGTGCTAGGACGGCGGGACAGGGGGGCAATGAG. Amino acid sequence: CSARTAGQGGNE. The complete CDR3 reads CSARTAGQGGNEQFF.

At least ten counts were recorded for this clone. The read gets to within 3 residues of the CDR3 end, and the germline J gene fills in the rest. This chain uses TRBV7-8 with TRBJ2-7; no clear D gene. Germline assignment: CDR1 SGHVS and CDR2 FQNEAQ. The length of the CDR3 is 15 residues. V was pared by 0 bases and J by 3 bases, with 12 bases between. Incomplete CDR3 DNA: TGTGCCAGCAGCTTAGCCGGCGGTTCCCTCTACGAG. Amino acid sequence: CASSLAGGSLYE. The entire CDR3 protein reads CASSLAGGSLYEQYF.

Worth noting for this clone: Sequencing ends 3 residues short of the CDR3 end; the germline J gene provides the rest. The chain carries TRBV5-1 and TRBJ2-1; 10 bases are shared with TRBD2. The CDR3 has 14 residues. Germline-derived CDR1 and CDR2 are SGHRS and YFSETQ. The J segment lost 5 bases and the V segment lost 4 bases, leaving 3 bases of the junction unmatched. The covered CDR3 bases are TGCGCCAGCAGCCCGGGACTAGCGCACAATGAG. Translation: CASSPGLAHNE. The full CDR3 protein is CASSPGLAHNEQFF.

This clone was detected many times. The CDR3 extends 3 residues past the end of the read, so its final part is completed from the germline J gene. The rearrangement uses TRBV5-6 and TRBJ1-5; 7 nucleotides match TRBD1. The CDR3 is 14 amino acids. With V trimmed by 4 bases and J by 4 bases, 5 bases remained unmatched. Looked up from germline, CDR1 is SGHDT and CDR2 is YYEEEE. Partial CDR3 DNA: TGTGCCAGCAGCCAGACAGGGCTTAATCAGCCC. Its protein product is CASSQTGLNQP. The full CDR3 is CASSQTGLNQPQHF.

This clone occurred many times. Read sequence stops 3 residues before the CDR3 end, and the germline J gene provides the missing end. V is TRBV30 and J is TRBJ2-1; D may be TRBD1 (5 bases). Germline values: CDR1 GTSNPN, CDR2 SVGIG (reference sequence). Deletions cut 0 bases from V and 4 bases from J, with 7 bases between. The CDR3 is 13 residues long. The sequenced CDR3 bases are TGTGCCTGGAGTGTACAGGATTACAATGAG. Translating gives CAWSVQDYNE. In full, the CDR3 reads CAWSVQDYNEQFF.

This clone was seen repeatedly, ten times or more. Read data end 3 residues before the CDR3 end; the end is taken from the germline J gene. The V gene is TRBV19, the J gene TRBJ1-1; TRBD1 is a possible D gene (5 bases). The ends were cut back, 2 bases at V and 5 bases at J, with 15 bases in the middle. The CDR3 is made up of 15 amino acids. CDR1 is LNHDA, CDR2 SQIVND, per germline (reference sequence). The sequenced CDR3 bases are TGTGCCAGTAGTATACCCCGCCCGGGGGATACTGAA. It codes for CASSIPRPGDTE. The CDR3 as a whole reads CASSIPRPGDTEAFF.

This clone has a count of ten or more. The CDR3 DNA, read in part, is TGTGCCAGCGTCACAGGGCCCCAGGAG. It translates to CASVTGPQE. The full CDR3 is CASVTGPQELFF. The J gene is TRBJ2-2, the V gene TRBV2; perhaps TRBD1 as D (6 bases). The read is 3 residues too short to cover the CDR3 end, so that end is filled in from the germline J gene. The CDR3 contains 12 residues. The germline V gene has CDR1 SNHLY and CDR2 FYNNEI. V was pared by 8 bases and J by 10 bases, with 14 bases between. Using reference TRBV2 and TRBJ2-2 for the parts outside the CDR3, the full variable domain is EPEVTQTPSHQVTQMGQEVILRCVPISNHLYFYWYRQILGQKVEFLVSFYNNEISEKSEIFDDQFSVERPDGSNFTLKIRSTKLEDSAMYFCASVTGPQELFFGEGSRLTVL.

This clone came up many times. The missing CDR3 end, 3 residues past where the read stops, is filled in from the germline J gene. V gene TRBV6-1 combines with J gene TRBJ2-3, with 12 bases identical to TRBD2. The length of the CDR3 is 15 residues. Germline loops: CDR1 MNHNS, CDR2 SASEGT. Losses at the gene ends were 2 bases for V and 4 bases for J; bases not matched to a gene: 1. CDR3: CASSELAGGPDTQYF. Partial CDR3 DNA: TGTGCCAGCAGTGAACTAGCGGGAGGGCCAGATACG.

This clone was seen more than once but under ten times. The sequence runs out 3 residues before the end of the CDR3; the remainder is reconstructed from the germline J gene. The same CDR3 also results from other DNA sequences found in this sample. This chain links TRBV18 with TRBJ2-2; 12 positions agree with TRBD2. V shed 6 bases and J 0 bases; nucleotides not matched to a gene: 8. Germline loops: CDR1 KGHSH, CDR2 LQKENI. The CDR3 length is 18 residues. CDR3 sequence: CASSPGLAGFANTGELFF. The part of the CDR3 DNA that was read is TGTGCCAGCTCCCCGGGACTAGCGGGTTTCGCGAACACCGGGGAG.

The sample holds many counts of this clone. The missing CDR3 end, 3 residues past where the read stops, is filled in from the germline J gene. This chain links TRBV19 with TRBJ2-3, with D uncertain. The CDR3 is 10 residues long. Per the germline V gene, CDR1 is LNHDA and CDR2 is SQIVND (reference sequence). The sequenced part of the CDR3 DNA is TGTGCCAGAAAGGGTGGGACG. Protein sequence: CARKGGT. The full CDR3 is CARKGGTQYF.